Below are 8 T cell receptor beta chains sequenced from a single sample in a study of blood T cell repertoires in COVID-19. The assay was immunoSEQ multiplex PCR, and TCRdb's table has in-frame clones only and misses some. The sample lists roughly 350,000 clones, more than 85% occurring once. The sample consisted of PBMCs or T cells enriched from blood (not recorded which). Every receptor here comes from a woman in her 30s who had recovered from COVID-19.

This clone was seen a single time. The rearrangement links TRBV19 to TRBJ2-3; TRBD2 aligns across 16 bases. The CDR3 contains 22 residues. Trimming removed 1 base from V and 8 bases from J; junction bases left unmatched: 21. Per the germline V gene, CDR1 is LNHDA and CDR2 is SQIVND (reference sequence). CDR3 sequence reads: CASSIGLPPGLAGGSAFGTQYF. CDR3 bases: TGTGCCAGTAGTATAGGACTGCCTCCGGGACTAGCGGGAGGGTCCGCCTTTGGTACGCAGTATTTT.

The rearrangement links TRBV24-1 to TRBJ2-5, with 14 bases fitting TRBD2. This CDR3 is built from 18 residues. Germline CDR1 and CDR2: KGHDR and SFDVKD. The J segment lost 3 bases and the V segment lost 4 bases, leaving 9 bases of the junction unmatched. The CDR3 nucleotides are TGTGCCACCAGTGACCCTGGACTAGCGGGAGGAGGTAAAGAGACCCAGTACTTC. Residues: CATSDPGLAGGGKETQYF.

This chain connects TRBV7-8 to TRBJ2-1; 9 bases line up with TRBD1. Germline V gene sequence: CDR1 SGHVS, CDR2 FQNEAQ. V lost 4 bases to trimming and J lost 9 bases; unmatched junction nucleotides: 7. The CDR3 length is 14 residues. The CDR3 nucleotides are TGTGCCAGCAGCTCGGGACAGGGAAAAACTGAGCAGTTCTTC. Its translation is CASSSGQGKTEQFF.

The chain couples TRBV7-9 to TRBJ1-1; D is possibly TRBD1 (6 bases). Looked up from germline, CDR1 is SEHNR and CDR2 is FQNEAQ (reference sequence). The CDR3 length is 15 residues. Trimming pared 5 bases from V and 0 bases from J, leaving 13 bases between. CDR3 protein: CASSHEQGVNTEAFF. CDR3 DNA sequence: TGTGCCAGCAGCCACGAACAGGGAGTGAACACTGAAGCTTTCTTT.

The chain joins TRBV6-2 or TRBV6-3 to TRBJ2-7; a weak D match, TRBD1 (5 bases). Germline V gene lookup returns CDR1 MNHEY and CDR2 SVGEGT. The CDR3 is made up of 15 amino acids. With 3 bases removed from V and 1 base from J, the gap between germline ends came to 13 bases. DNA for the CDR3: TGTGCCAGCAGTTATATGGCAGGGTGGTCCTACGAGCAGTACTTC. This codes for CASSYMAGWSYEQYF.

The CDR3 DNA is TGTGCCAGCAGTGCGCAGGCGAGCTATGGCTACACCTTC. It specifies CASSAQASYGYTF. The chain uses TRBV28 and TRBJ1-2; the D is unclear. The CDR3 has 13 residues. Trimming took off 5 bases at V and 4 bases at J, with 11 bases between the two ends. The V gene's germline CDR1 is MDHEN and CDR2 SYDVKM.

The CDR3 loop reads CATSGGQGDYQPQHF. DNA for the CDR3: TGTGCCACCAGTGGGGGACAGGGGGATTATCAGCCCCAGCATTTT. The V and J genes are TRBV24-1 and TRBJ1-5; 11 bases are shared with TRBD1. Trimming cost V 5 bases and J 5 bases; bases outside gene matches: 4. From germline, CDR1 is KGHDR and CDR2 SFDVKD. This CDR3 contains 15 residues.

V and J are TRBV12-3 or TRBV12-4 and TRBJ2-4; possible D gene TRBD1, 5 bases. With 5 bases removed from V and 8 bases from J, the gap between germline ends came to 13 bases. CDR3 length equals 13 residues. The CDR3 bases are TGTGCCAGCAGTCGAGACAGTGGTGACATTCAGTACTTC. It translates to CASSRDSGDIQYF.